These 15 T cell receptor beta chains were all obtained from the same sample, sequenced in a study of cytomegalovirus exposure and HLA in healthy donors (dated by TCRdb to between 2016 and 2019). The protocol used for the library was the immunoSEQ multiplex PCR assay. For the multiplex PCR, a mixture combining 60 forward primers for TCR Vbeta segments and 13 reverse primers for TCR Jbeta segments was used. What TCRdb holds here is the immuneACCESS table cut down to in-frame rearrangements. Part of the clones is not present; checked against another copy, under half of the missing clones reflect an unresolved V gene, and the others are unexplained. The sample table records 95,000 to 150,000 clones; over 75% of these occur just once. 2% to 2.5% of the sample is in the top ten clones. The sequenced sample was PBMCs. These receptors were collected from a man younger than 45 in good health and CMV-seronegative.

The CDR3 DNA sequence: TGTGCCAGCAGTTCCGAGGGGAGGAGTTTTAGTTTCTATGGCTACACCTTC. It translates to CASSSEGRSFSFYGYTF. The chain couples TRBV11-2 to TRBJ1-2; perhaps TRBD1 as D (5 bases). Germline values: CDR1 SGHAT, CDR2 FQNNGV. Trimming left V 6 bases short and J 4 bases short, with 24 bases between. The CDR3 consists of 17 residues.

The V and J genes are TRBV6-5 and TRBJ1-5; D is possibly TRBD1 (6 bases). V lost 0 bases to trimming and J lost 1 base, with 10 bases between them. This CDR3 has 16 amino acids. Germline V gives CDR1 MNHEY, CDR2 SVGAGI. Written as DNA, the CDR3 is TGTGCCAGCAGTTACTCGCGGGGGCGCAGCAATCAGCCCCAGCATTTT. Protein sequence: CASSYSRGRSNQPQHF.

In DNA, the CDR3 is TGTGCCAGCAGCTCCTCACCGGGACAGAACACTGAAGCTTTCTTT. It is translated as CASSSSPGQNTEAFF. This chain uses TRBV5-5 with TRBJ1-1; D may be TRBD1 (6 bases). V gave up 3 bases and J gave up 1 base, with 13 bases separating them. CDR1 and CDR2 from the germline V gene are SGHKS and YYEKEE (reference sequence). This CDR3 has 15 residues.

The chain links TRBV10-3 to TRBJ2-7, with 8 bases matching TRBD1. The CDR3 is made up of 13 amino acids. Germline V gene sequence: CDR1 ENHRY, CDR2 SYGVKD. J lost 0 bases, V lost 6 bases, and 1 base had no gene match. The CDR3 loop reads CAISGQGSYEQYF. The CDR3 coding sequence is TGTGCCATCAGCGGACAGGGCTCCTACGAGCAGTACTTC.

For the CDR3, the DNA is TGTGCCAGCAGTCCCCCCGGACAGGACCAGCATTTT. Amino acid sequence: CASSPPGQDQHF. The V and J genes are TRBV28 and TRBJ1-5, with 7 bases lining up with TRBD1. This CDR3 spans 12 amino acids. Trimming at V came to 5 bases and at J to 12 bases, leaving 7 bases not matched to a gene. Germline lookup yields CDR1 MDHEN and CDR2 SYDVKM.

This clone has only a few counts. This chain uses TRBV28 with TRBJ1-6, with TRBD1 matching 9 bases. V was pared by 3 bases and J by 5 bases, with 2 bases of the junction left unmatched. Looked up from germline, CDR1 is MDHEN and CDR2 is SYDVKM. This CDR3 has 15 amino acids. In DNA, the CDR3 is TGTGCCAGCAGTTTTTGGACAGGGGATAATTCACCCCTCCACTTT. Translated, it gives CASSFWTGDNSPLHF.

The rearrangement links TRBV6-1 to TRBJ1-4, with D maybe TRBD1 (5 bases). The CDR3 is 14 amino acids. The germline V gene has CDR1 MNHNS and CDR2 SASEGT. Trimming cost V 2 bases and J 10 bases, with 14 bases left between them. The CDR3 nucleotides read TGTGCCAGCAGTGAACAACCGACCCAGGGAAAACTGTTTTTT. Translating gives CASSEQPTQGKLFF.

This clone appeared a few times. The J gene is TRBJ2-1, the V gene TRBV7-2; TRBD2 matches at 10 bases. Per the germline V gene, CDR1 is SGHTA and CDR2 is FQGNSA. The CDR3 is 16 amino acids. Trimming removed 2 bases from V and 2 bases from J; junction bases left unmatched: 3. The CDR3 sequence: CASSLRGLAAYNEQFF. The CDR3 nucleotides read TGTGCCAGCAGCTTACGAGGACTAGCGGCCTACAATGAGCAGTTCTTC.

The gene calls are TRBV6-5 and TRBJ1-5; D not resolved. The CDR3 loop spans 14 amino acids. The germline V gene encodes CDR1 MNHEY and CDR2 SVGAGI. Trimming took off 2 bases at V and 7 bases at J, with 12 bases between the two ends. The CDR3 bases are TGTGCCAGCAGTTACGGAGGTCCGGGGCAGCCCCAGCATTTT. Its translation: CASSYGGPGQPQHF.

The V and J genes are TRBV7-9 and TRBJ2-7; 7 bases map to TRBD1. The V and J ends lost 4 bases and 2 bases, in that order; junction bases with no gene match: 8. Germline assignment: CDR1 SEHNR and CDR2 FQNEAQ (reference sequence). The CDR3 totals 15 residues. CDR3 sequence reads: CASSSGTANTYEQYF. For the CDR3, the DNA is TGTGCCAGCAGCTCGGGGACAGCGAATACCTACGAGCAGTACTTC.

In its sample, this clone was seen a few times. The V and J genes are TRBV5-5 and TRBJ1-2; no clear D. From germline, CDR1 is SGHKS and CDR2 YYEKEE (reference sequence). This CDR3 comprises 14 residues. The V and J ends lost 2 bases and 1 base respectively, with 9 bases between them. In DNA form, the CDR3 reads TGTGCCAGCAGCTTAGGAGACCTTAACTATGGCTACACCTTC. Protein: CASSLGDLNYGYTF.

In this sample, this clone turned up once. The rearrangement joins TRBV5-1 to TRBJ2-3; 15 bases fit TRBD2. This CDR3 contains 16 residues. The germline gives CDR1 SGHRS, CDR2 YFSETQ. V dropped 6 bases and J dropped 4; count of bases not matched to a gene: 6. The CDR3 DNA follows: TGCGCCAGCACCGGGGGACTAGCGGGGGGCGCAGATACGCAGTATTTT. This sequence encodes CASTGGLAGGADTQYF.

The rearrangement joins TRBV7-2 to TRBJ2-1; TRBD2 might be the D (5 bases). The CDR3 consists of 15 residues. The V gene lost 1 base and the J gene lost 6 bases, with 13 bases spanning the gap. Germline V CDR1 and CDR2: SGHTA, FQGNSA. The CDR3 loop reads CASSLGSAGSNEQFF. The DNA of the CDR3 is TGTGCCAGCAGCTTAGGGAGCGCGGGCAGCAATGAGCAGTTCTTC.

The gene calls are TRBV2 and TRBJ2-2; TRBD1 matches at 9 bases. Looked up from germline, CDR1 is SNHLY and CDR2 is FYNNEI. The CDR3 has 15 residues. V was pared by 3 bases and J by 5 bases, with 4 bases of the junction left unmatched. CDR3: CASSEGDRVTGELFF. CDR3 sequence (DNA): TGTGCCAGCAGTGAGGGGGACAGGGTGACCGGGGAGCTGTTTTTT. Variable domain in full (rest from reference TRBV2 and TRBJ2-2): EPEVTQTPSHQVTQMGQEVILRCVPISNHLYFYWYRQILGQKVEFLVSFYNNEISEKSEIFDDQFSVERPDGSNFTLKIRSTKLEDSAMYFCASSEGDRVTGELFFGEGSRLTVL.

The chain links TRBV5-1 to TRBJ2-1, with D tentatively TRBD1 (5 bases). Trimming removed 4 bases at V and 2 bases at J, with 16 bases between. The germline V gene has CDR1 SGHRS and CDR2 YFSETQ. The CDR3 extends over 16 amino acids. The CDR3 sequence: CASSGAGRVPYNEQFF. Here the CDR3 DNA reads TGCGCCAGCAGCGGGGCCGGCAGGGTACCCTACAATGAGCAGTTCTTC. Complete variable domain (other parts from reference TRBV5-1 and TRBJ2-1): KAGVTQTPRYLIKTRGQQVTLSCSPISGHRSVSWYQQTPGQGLQFLFEYFSETQRNKGNFPGRFSGRQFSNSRSEMNVSTLELGDSALYLCASSGAGRVPYNEQFFGPGTRLTVL.